Listed below are T cell receptor beta chains from one sample, sequenced in a study of cytomegalovirus exposure and HLA in healthy donors. Only in-frame clones appear in the TCRdb table, and some are missing; sequencing was by immunoSEQ multiplex PCR. The sample has around 110,000 clones; around 80% are singletons. The source material was PBMCs. These receptors came from a young man in good health and CMV-seropositive. Each CDR3 is given with its conserved first and last residue. Fields, in order: J gene, CDR3 length, clone size, V gene, D gene, CDR3 DNA, CDR3 protein. D genes are given only for firm matches. The size of a clone is reported for some rows only, either as once, few or many, or as a class for expanded clones.

TRBJ2-7,15,NA,TRBV5-6,TRBD2,TGTGCCAGCAGCTGGGCCCTAGCGGGGGCCTACGAGCAGTACTTC,CASSWALAGAYEQYF
TRBJ2-3,15,NA,TRBV9,NA,TGTGCCAGCAGTTCTGCAGTATTTAGCACAGATACGCAGTATTTT,CASSSAVFSTDTQYF
TRBJ2-5,16,NA,TRBV4-2,TRBD2,TGTGCCAGCAGCCACGGACTAGCGGGAGGGGAAGAGACCCAGTACTTC,CASSHGLAGGEETQYF
TRBJ1-1,14,few,TRBV6-1,NA,TGTGCCAGCAGTGTTGGACACCATGAGGATGAAGCTTTCTTT,CASSVGHHEDEAFF
TRBJ1-2,15,NA,TRBV6-5,TRBD1,TGTGCCAGCAGTTCGCCGGGACAGGCGCTCTATGGCTACACCTTC,CASSSPGQALYGYTF
TRBJ2-7,11,NA,TRBV20-1,NA,TGCAGTGCTAGTATCTCCTACGAGCAGTACTTC,CSASISYEQYF
TRBJ2-3,19,NA,TRBV14,TRBD2,TGTGCCAGCAGCCAAGTACCCCGACTAGCGGGCCCAACCACAGATACGCAGTATTTT,CASSQVPRLAGPTTDTQYF
TRBJ2-7,14,NA,TRBV4-3,NA,TGCGCCAGCAGCCAAGGGGCAGAGAGCTACGAGCAGTACTTC,CASSQGAESYEQYF
TRBJ1-2,14,NA,TRBV13,NA,TGTGCCAGCAGCTTATTTAGTGGGAGCTATGGCTACACCTTC,CASSLFSGSYGYTF
TRBJ1-3,14,NA,TRBV7-8,NA,TGTGCCAGCAGCTTACCCGCGCCTGGAAACACCATATATTTT,CASSLPAPGNTIYF
TRBJ1-1,15,few,TRBV4-3,NA,TGCGCCAGCAGCCAAGATGTGGGGCCGAACACTGAAGCTTTCTTT,CASSQDVGPNTEAFF
TRBJ2-2,14,NA,TRBV5-1,NA,TGCGCCAGCCGCCCCACTCACAACACCGGGGAGCTGTTTTTT,CASRPTHNTGELFF
TRBJ1-2,13,NA,TRBV30,NA,TGTGCCTGGAGTACGACAGGAAACTATGGCTACACCTTC,CAWSTTGNYGYTF
TRBJ2-2,13,NA,TRBV29-1,TRBD1,TGCAGCGCCGACAGGGGGAGCACCGGGGAGCTGTTTTTT,CSADRGSTGELFF
TRBJ2-1,15,once,TRBV21-1,NA,TGTGCCAGCAGCAAAGAGGGTAGACTAGCGGGGGCGAGGTTCTTC,CASSKEGRLAGARFF
TRBJ2-7,13,few,TRBV7-9,NA,TGTGCCAGCAGCTCCCAAGGTGGGAGCGAGCAGTACTTC,CASSSQGGSEQYF
TRBJ1-5,14,NA,TRBV6-5,NA,TGTGCCAGCAGTTACCTCGAGGGGGATCAGCCCCAGCATTTT,CASSYLEGDQPQHF
TRBJ2-3,14,NA,TRBV28,NA,TGTGCCAGCCTTACCCCTATATCCCCTAATACGCAGTATTTT,CASLTPISPNTQYF
TRBJ2-3,15,NA,TRBV9,TRBD2,TGTGCCAGCAGCGTGCTAGCGGGAAACACAGATACGCAGTATTTT,CASSVLAGNTDTQYF
TRBJ2-3,14,NA,TRBV5-1,TRBD2,TGCGCCAGCAGCTTGGTAGCGGGGCAGGGTACGCAGTATTTT,CASSLVAGQGTQYF
TRBJ1-1,16,NA,TRBV15,TRBD1,TGTGCCACCAGCAGAGATTTCACATCCGGGACAGGGTTCTCTTTCTTT,CATSRDFTSGTGFSFF
TRBJ2-7,15,NA,TRBV29-1,TRBD1,TGCAGCGCTATTTCTGGGGGACAGGGGAGGTACGAGCAGTACTTC,CSAISGGQGRYEQYF
TRBJ1-2,14,NA,TRBV5-1,TRBD1,TGCGCCAGCAGCTGGACAGGGGATAACTATGGCTACACCTTC,CASSWTGDNYGYTF
TRBJ1-2,13,NA,TRBV28,NA,TGTGCCAGCGCCCGTGGGGGGAACTATGGCTACACCTTC,CASARGGNYGYTF
TRBJ1-1,16,NA,TRBV19,TRBD1,TGTGCCAGTAGTATTGCACGGACAGGGGGAAGCGCTGAAGCTTTCTTT,CASSIARTGGSAEAFF
TRBJ2-1,13,NA,TRBV5-4,TRBD2,TGTGCCAGCAGCTTGGGGACTAGCAGTGAGCAGTTCTTC,CASSLGTSSEQFF
TRBJ2-1,17,NA,TRBV11-3,NA,NA,CASSLEVAGGSYNEQLF
TRBJ2-7,12,NA,TRBV7-9,NA,TGTGCCAGCAGCTCCGCAGCCAGGGAGCAGTACTTC,CASSSAAREQYF